This entry concerns a single T cell receptor beta chain. This entry comes from a study of blood T cell repertoires in COVID-19. V lost 5 bases to trimming and J lost 3 bases; unmatched junction nucleotides: 5. The CDR3 spans 15 residues. Per germline, CDR1 KGHSH and CDR2 LQKENI. The study recruited people aged 18 to 89 years across roughly 23 US areas. Original methodology: Estimates of nucleated cell counts were drawn from the amplification of reference gene primers. Here immunoSEQ multiplex PCR was the method, and the copy in TCRdb shows in-frame clones only, minus some. V, J and clone size derive from that table, while D and trimming were established from the DNA sequence. The sample includes 200,000 to 250,000 clones, about 85% of them seen just once.

The sequenced sample consisted of PBMCs or T cells enriched from blood (not recorded which). The receptor comes from a man aged 25-45 years who had recovered from COVID-19. J is TRBJ2-7 and V is TRBV18, with 12 bases identical to TRBD2. The CDR3 sequence: CASSKLAGGFYEQYF. The CDR3 DNA reads TGTGCCAGCTCAAAACTAGCGGGGGGTTTCTACGAGCAGTACTTC.